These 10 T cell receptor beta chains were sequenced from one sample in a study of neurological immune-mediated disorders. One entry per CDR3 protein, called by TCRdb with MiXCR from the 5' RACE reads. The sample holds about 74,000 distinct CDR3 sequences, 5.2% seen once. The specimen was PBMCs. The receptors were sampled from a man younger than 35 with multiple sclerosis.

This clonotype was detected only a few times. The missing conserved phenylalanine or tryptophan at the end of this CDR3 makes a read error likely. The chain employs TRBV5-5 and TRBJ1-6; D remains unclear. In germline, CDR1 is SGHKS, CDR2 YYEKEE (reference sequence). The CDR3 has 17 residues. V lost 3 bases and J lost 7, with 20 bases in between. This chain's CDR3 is CASSSAPWRGPNSPLHC. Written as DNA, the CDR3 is TGTGCCAGCAGCTCGGCGCCGTGGCGCGGCCCAAATTCACCCCTCCACTGT.

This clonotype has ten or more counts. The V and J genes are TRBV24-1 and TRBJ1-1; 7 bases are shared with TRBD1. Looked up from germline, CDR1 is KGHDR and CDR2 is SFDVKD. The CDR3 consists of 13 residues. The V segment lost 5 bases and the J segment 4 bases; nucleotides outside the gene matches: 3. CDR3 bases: TGTGCCACCAGTGCGACAGGGTCCACTGAAGCTTTCTTT. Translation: CATSATGSTEAFF.

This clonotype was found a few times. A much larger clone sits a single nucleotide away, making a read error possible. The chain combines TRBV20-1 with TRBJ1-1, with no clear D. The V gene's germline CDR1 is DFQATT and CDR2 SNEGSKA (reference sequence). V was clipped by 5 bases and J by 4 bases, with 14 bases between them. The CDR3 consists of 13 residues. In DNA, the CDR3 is TGCAGTGCTGCCGGAAAGACGGGCACTGAAGCTTTCTTT. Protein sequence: CSAAGKTGTEAFF.

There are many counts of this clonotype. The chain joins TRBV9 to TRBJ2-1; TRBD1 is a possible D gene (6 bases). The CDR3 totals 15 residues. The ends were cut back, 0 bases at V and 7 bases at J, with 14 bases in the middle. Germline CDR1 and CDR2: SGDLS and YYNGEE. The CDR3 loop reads CASSVVAGAANEQFF. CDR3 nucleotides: TGTGCCAGCAGCGTAGTCGCAGGGGCTGCAAATGAGCAGTTCTTC.

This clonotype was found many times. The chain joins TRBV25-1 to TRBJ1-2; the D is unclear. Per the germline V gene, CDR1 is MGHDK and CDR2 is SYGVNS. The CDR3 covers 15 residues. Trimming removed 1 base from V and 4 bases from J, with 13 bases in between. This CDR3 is CASSELWSDGYGYTF. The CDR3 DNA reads TGTGCCAGCAGTGAATTGTGGTCCGATGGCTATGGCTACACCTTC.

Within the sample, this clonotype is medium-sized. CDR3 coding DNA: TGTGCCATCAGCCGGACAGGGGGCCTCACAGATACGCAGTATTTT. Translated: CAISRTGGLTDTQYF. The rearrangement links TRBV10-3 to TRBJ2-3; 11 bases align to TRBD1. The CDR3 runs to 15 residues. Trimming at V came to 6 bases and at J to 2 bases, leaving 4 bases not matched to a gene. The V gene's germline CDR1 is ENHRY and CDR2 SYGVKD.

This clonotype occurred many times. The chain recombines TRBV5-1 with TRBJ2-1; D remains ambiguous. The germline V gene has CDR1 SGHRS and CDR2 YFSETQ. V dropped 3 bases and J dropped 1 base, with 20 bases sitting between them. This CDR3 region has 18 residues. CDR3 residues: CASSSRTPGVGSYNEQFF. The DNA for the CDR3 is TGCGCCAGCAGCTCGCGCACCCCAGGCGTTGGATCCTACAATGAGCAGTTCTTC.

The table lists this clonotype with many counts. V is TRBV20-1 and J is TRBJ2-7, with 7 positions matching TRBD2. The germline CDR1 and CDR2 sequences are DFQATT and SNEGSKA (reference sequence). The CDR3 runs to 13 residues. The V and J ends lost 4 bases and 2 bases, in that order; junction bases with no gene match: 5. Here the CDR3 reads CSAIGLGAYEQYF. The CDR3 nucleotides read TGCAGTGCTATCGGACTAGGCGCCTACGAGCAGTACTTC.

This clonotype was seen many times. The CDR3 sequence is CASSQDRGTEAFF. The CDR3 nucleotides read TGTGCCAGCAGCCAAGATCGAGGTACTGAAGCTTTCTTT. The V gene is TRBV3-1, the J gene TRBJ1-1; D unresolved. V was pared by 0 bases and J by 5 bases, with 7 bases between. The V gene's germline CDR1 is LGHDT and CDR2 YNNKEL (reference sequence). CDR3 size: 13 residues.

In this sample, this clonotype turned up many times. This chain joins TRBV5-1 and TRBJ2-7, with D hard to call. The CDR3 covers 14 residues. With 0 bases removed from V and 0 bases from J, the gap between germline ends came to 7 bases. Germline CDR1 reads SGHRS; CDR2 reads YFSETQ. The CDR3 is CASSLEATSYEQYF. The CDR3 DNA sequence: TGCGCCAGCAGCTTGGAGGCCACCTCCTACGAGCAGTACTTC.